This TCR beta chain was identified during a study of control samples from healthy donors and cancer patients (dated by TCRdb to the early 2020s). Details on this clone: It has no known antigen specificity. Base qualities are not provided; no much larger clone lies one nucleotide away.

Library construction relied on the immunoSEQ multiplex PCR assay. This immuneACCESS table, as held by TCRdb, lists in-frame sequences with V and J called but not all clones. Of the missing ones, under half trace to an unresolved V gene in checked studies; the others have no known cause. A total of some 120,000 clones appear in this sample, about nine tenths of them only once. The top ten constitute around 8.7% of the sample. This TCR was recovered from a man aged 40-55 years in good health. Material: blood.

The CDR3 reads CASWGGGGYTF. The nucleotide sequence is TGTGCCAGCTGGGGAGGTGGTGGCTACACCTTC. The rearrangement joined TRBV25-1 to TRBJ1-2; the D gene lacks a confident call. The junction shows trimming of 8 bases on V and 7 bases on J, plus 11 bases between the germline ends. CDR1 and CDR2 (MGHDK, SYGVNS) derive from the germline V gene. The cysteine opens and the phenylalanine closes a CDR3 of 11 amino acids. The DNA shown is the 33-base CDR3, in frame from base 1.